What follows are 3 T cell receptor beta chains derived from one specimen sequenced in a study of blood T cell repertoires in COVID-19 (dated by TCRdb to the early 2020s). Library method: the immunoSEQ multiplex PCR assay. The immuneACCESS repertoire file appears here via TCRdb, limited to in-frame rearrangements. These files lack a portion of the clones; in checked studies, under half of the deficit traces to unresolved V genes, and the cause of the others is not known. This sample comprises around 250,000 clones, about nine tenths of them detected only once. Jointly, the top ten make up 0.9% to 1% of the sample. Sequenced material: peripheral blood. All receptors derive from a woman aged 40 to 49 who had recovered from COVID-19.

V usage is TRBV24-1 and J usage is TRBJ2-5, with 8 bases fitting TRBD2. CDR1 and CDR2 from the germline V gene are KGHDR and SFDVKD. The CDR3 runs 14 residues. Losses at the gene ends were 7 bases for V and 3 bases for J; bases not matched to a gene: 6. CDR3 sequence: CATSLPGGEETQYF. Written as DNA, the CDR3 is TGTGCCACCAGCCTGCCGGGGGGGGAAGAGACCCAGTACTTC.

Comment on this clone: The same CDR3 is also encoded by other DNA sequences in this sample. V usage is TRBV24-1 and J usage is TRBJ1-1; D gene uncertain. From germline, CDR1 is KGHDR and CDR2 SFDVKD. The CDR3 is made up of 13 amino acids. Deletions cut 2 bases from V and 0 bases from J, with 3 bases between. In DNA, the CDR3 is TGTGCCACCAGTGATTCATTGAACACTGAAGCTTTCTTT. Translated: CATSDSLNTEAFF.

The chain uses TRBV7-9 and TRBJ2-7, with TRBD1 matching over 11 bases. Germline loops: CDR1 SEHNR, CDR2 FQNEAQ (reference sequence). The CDR3 sequence is 17 residues long. The V segment lost 3 bases and the J segment 1 base; nucleotides outside the gene matches: 8. CDR3 coding DNA: TGTGCCAGCAGCTTCTCCCCGGGACAGGGGGTGTCCTACGAGCAGTACTTC. This encodes CASSFSPGQGVSYEQYF. The full variable domain, its missing parts supplied by reference TRBV7-9 and TRBJ2-7, is DTGVSQNPRHKITKRGQNVTFRCDPISEHNRLYWYRQTLGQGPEFLTYFQNEAQLEKSRLLSDRFSAERPKGSFSTLEIQRTEQGDSAMYLCASSFSPGQGVSYEQYFGPGTRLTVT.